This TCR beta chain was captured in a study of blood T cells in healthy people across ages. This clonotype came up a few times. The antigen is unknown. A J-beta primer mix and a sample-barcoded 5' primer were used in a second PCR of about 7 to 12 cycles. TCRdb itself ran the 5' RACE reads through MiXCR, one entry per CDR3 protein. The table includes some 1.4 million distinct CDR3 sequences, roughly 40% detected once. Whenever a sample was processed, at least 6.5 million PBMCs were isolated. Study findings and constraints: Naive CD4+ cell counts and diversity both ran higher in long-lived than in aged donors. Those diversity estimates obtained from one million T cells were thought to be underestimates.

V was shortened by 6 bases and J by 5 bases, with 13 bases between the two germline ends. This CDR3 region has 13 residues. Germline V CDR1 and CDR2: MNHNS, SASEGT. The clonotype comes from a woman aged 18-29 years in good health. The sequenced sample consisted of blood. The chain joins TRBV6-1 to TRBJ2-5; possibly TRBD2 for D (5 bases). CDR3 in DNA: TGTGCCAGCAGCCCGGGAACATTGGAGACCCAGTACTTC. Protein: CASSPGTLETQYF.